The 19 T cell receptor beta chains reported below all come from one sample, sequenced in a study of long-term antiretroviral therapy in people with HIV. immunoSEQ v3.0 was run at survey level. The repertoire was sequenced with immunoSEQ multiplex PCR; TCRdb's copy has only in-frame clones and lacks some. Of approximately 12,000 clones listed, about 89% are singletons. Material: unsorted PBMCs, obtained 0.2 years before starting antiretroviral therapy. The source is a woman aged 40 to 49 with HIV.

The table lists this clone with a count of one. The chain uses TRBV18 and TRBJ2-3; D remains unclear. V was trimmed by 2 bases and J by 0 bases, leaving 12 bases between them. Germline V CDR1 and CDR2: KGHSH, LQKENI. The CDR3 runs to 16 residues. The CDR3 region is CASSPFEILSTDTQYF. The DNA of the CDR3 is TGTGCCAGCTCACCATTTGAAATTCTAAGCACAGATACGCAGTATTTT.

The rearrangement uses TRBV7-2 and TRBJ1-3; no clear D. With 5 bases removed from V and 2 bases from J, the gap between germline ends came to 7 bases. CDR3 size: 13 residues. Per germline, CDR1 SGHTA and CDR2 FQGNSA. The DNA for the CDR3 is TGTGCCAGCAGCCCCTTAGCTGGAAACACCATATATTTT. The encoded protein is CASSPLAGNTIYF.

This clone was recorded once. The gene calls are TRBV27 and TRBJ2-1; 11 bases line up with TRBD1. This CDR3 spans 15 amino acids. Germline assignment: CDR1 MNHEY and CDR2 SMNVEV (reference sequence). The ends lost 5 bases at V and 2 bases at J; junction bases unmatched: 2. The CDR3 sequence: CASSLDRGPYNEQFF. In DNA, the CDR3 is TGTGCCAGCAGTCTGGACAGGGGGCCCTACAATGAGCAGTTCTTC.

The chain has TRBV4-3 and TRBJ1-2, with D uncertain. The CDR3 sequence is 16 residues long. Germline V gene sequence: CDR1 LGHNA, CDR2 YSLEER. Trimming took off 0 bases at V and 6 bases at J, with 17 bases between the two ends. CDR3 in amino acids: CASSQEPPEGNDGYTF. The CDR3 nucleotides are TGCGCCAGCAGCCAAGAACCGCCTGAAGGAAACGATGGCTACACCTTC.

The genes are TRBV5-6 and TRBJ1-5; 8 bases are a match to TRBD1. The CDR3 totals 15 residues. With V trimmed by 1 base and J by 3 bases, 3 bases remained unmatched. Germline lookup yields CDR1 SGHDT and CDR2 YYEEEE. CDR3 bases: TGTGCCAGCAGCTTGACAGGGGGATACAATCAGCCCCAGCATTTT. It yields the protein CASSLTGGYNQPQHF. Variable domain in full (rest from reference TRBV5-6 and TRBJ1-5): DAGVTQSPTHLIKTRGQQVTLRCSPKSGHDTVSWYQQALGQGPQFIFQYYEEEERQRGNFPDRFSGHQFPNYSSELNVNALLLGDSALYLCASSLTGGYNQPQHFGDGTRLSIL.

The DNA of the CDR3 is TGTGCCAGCAGCTTACCTAGCGGTTCCACAGATACGCAGTATTTT. This encodes CASSLPSGSTDTQYF. J is TRBJ2-3 and V is TRBV5-5; 7 bases are shared with TRBD2. V shed 2 bases and J 2 bases; nucleotides not matched to a gene: 5. Germline assignment: CDR1 SGHKS and CDR2 YYEKEE (reference sequence). The CDR3 extends over 15 amino acids.

CDR3 nucleotide sequence: TGTGCCAGCAGCTCCACCGGGACTAAAGATGAGCAGTTCTTC. It is translated as CASSSTGTKDEQFF. The rearrangement uses TRBV5-4 and TRBJ2-1, with 7 bases that match TRBD2. The CDR3 is 14 residues long. Germline CDR1 SGHNT, CDR2 YYREEE (reference sequence). Unmatched junction bases numbered 8, after V lost 3 bases and J lost 8 bases.

The chain employs TRBV30 and TRBJ1-3, with TRBD1 matching over 12 bases. The CDR3 is 13 residues long. Germline-derived CDR1 and CDR2 are GTSNPN and SVGIG (reference sequence). V lost 5 bases, J lost 8 bases, and 4 bases stayed unmatched. The CDR3 sequence is CAWGTGGSDTIYF. The CDR3 DNA sequence: TGTGCCTGGGGGACAGGGGGCTCGGACACCATATATTTT.

The chain recombines TRBV5-1 with TRBJ2-7, with D perhaps matching TRBD2 (5 bases). V shed 7 bases and J shed 0 bases, with 14 bases lying between them. The CDR3 runs to 14 residues. The germline V gene encodes CDR1 SGHRS and CDR2 YFSETQ. CDR3 region: CASGEGLRSYEQYF. CDR3 bases: TGCGCCAGCGGAGAAGGACTCCGCTCCTACGAGCAGTACTTC. The whole variable domain, filled in from reference TRBV5-1 and TRBJ2-7, reads KAGVTQTPRYLIKTRGQQVTLSCSPISGHRSVSWYQQTPGQGLQFLFEYFSETQRNKGNFPGRFSGRQFSNSRSEMNVSTLELGDSALYLCASGEGLRSYEQYFGPGTRLTVT.

The J gene is TRBJ1-4, the V gene TRBV11-2; TRBD1 aligns across 9 bases. The CDR3 is 16 residues long. J lost 6 bases, V lost 3 bases, and 8 bases had no gene match. CDR1 and CDR2 (germline): SGHAT, FQNNGV. The CDR3 DNA follows: TGTGCCAGCAGCTTCGGGACAGGGCAGAGGGATGAAAAACTGTTTTTT. Translated: CASSFGTGQRDEKLFF.

The chain has TRBV7-4 and TRBJ1-1; possible D gene TRBD1, 5 bases. The CDR3 totals 15 residues. The germline CDR1 and CDR2 sequences are SGHVT and SQSDAQ. V lost 5 bases and J 1 base, leaving 14 bases between the germline ends. Here the CDR3 DNA reads TGTGCCAGCAGCCTCACATATGGGGCGAACACTGAAGCTTTCTTT. Amino acids: CASSLTYGANTEAFF.

The V call is TRBV28, the J call TRBJ1-5, with D hard to call. The CDR3 contains 11 residues. CDR1 MDHEN and CDR2 SYDVKM come from the germline V gene. The V and J ends lost 5 bases and 8 bases respectively, with 7 bases between them. The CDR3 spells CASSRDEPQHF. In DNA form, the CDR3 reads TGTGCCAGCAGTCGGGATGAGCCCCAGCATTTT. Full variable domain (remainder filled in from reference TRBV28 and TRBJ1-5): DVKVTQSSRYLVKRTGEKVFLECVQDMDHENMFWYRQDPGLGLRLIYFSYDVKMKEKGDIPEGYSVSREKKERFSLILESASTNQTSMYLCASSRDEPQHFGDGTRLSIL.

The rearrangement uses TRBV5-1 and TRBJ1-1, with D perhaps TRBD1 (5 bases). Germline loops: CDR1 SGHRS, CDR2 YFSETQ. The CDR3 has 12 amino acids. The V end lost 4 bases, the J end lost 3 bases, and 7 bases lay between the germline ends. CDR3 amino acids: CASSAGDTEAFF. The CDR3 nucleotides read TGCGCCAGCAGCGCGGGGGACACTGAAGCTTTCTTT. The variable domain in full, with the rest retrieved from reference TRBV5-1 and TRBJ1-1, is KAGVTQTPRYLIKTRGQQVTLSCSPISGHRSVSWYQQTPGQGLQFLFEYFSETQRNKGNFPGRFSGRQFSNSRSEMNVSTLELGDSALYLCASSAGDTEAFFGQGTRLTVV.

The CDR3 DNA sequence: TGTGCCAGCTCACCACCTAACAGGGTGAACACTGAAGCTTTCTTT. It encodes CASSPPNRVNTEAFF. The rearrangement links TRBV18 to TRBJ1-1, with a weak D call TRBD1 (6 bases). CDR1 KGHSH and CDR2 LQKENI come from the germline V gene. V was shortened by 0 bases and J by 0 bases, with 8 bases between the two germline ends. The CDR3 totals 15 residues.

The gene calls are TRBV7-2 and TRBJ2-7; TRBD1 aligns across 10 bases. This CDR3 comprises 17 residues. V trimming: 2 bases; J trimming: 2 bases; junction bases outside the gene matches: 9. Germline V gives CDR1 SGHTA, CDR2 FQGNSA. CDR3 amino acids: CASSLRGQGSSTYEQYF. The CDR3 DNA reads TGTGCCAGCAGCTTAAGGGGACAGGGGTCGTCAACCTACGAGCAGTACTTC.

The chain couples TRBV2 to TRBJ1-2; no clear D. CDR1 is SNHLY, CDR2 FYNNEI, per germline. The CDR3 loop spans 12 amino acids. Trimming removed 3 bases from V and 6 bases from J, with 8 bases in between. Here the CDR3 reads CASSDLQDGYTF. The CDR3, as DNA: TGTGCCAGCAGTGATCTCCAGGATGGCTACACCTTC.

V usage is TRBV6-7 and J usage is TRBJ1-1, with 11 bases fitting TRBD1. TRBV6-7 counts as an open reading frame of uncertain function. Unmatched junction bases numbered 7, after V lost 2 bases and J lost 5 bases. The CDR3 extends over 16 amino acids. Here the CDR3 reads CASSYPGQGVRTEAFF. The CDR3 nucleotides read TGTGCCAGCAGTTACCCGGGACAGGGGGTTCGAACTGAAGCTTTCTTT.

The V call is TRBV2, the J call TRBJ1-6, with TRBD1 matching 9 bases. There are 14 residues in the CDR3. The V segment lost 6 bases and the J segment 7 bases; nucleotides outside the gene matches: 4. Germline V gene data show CDR1 as SNHLY and CDR2 as FYNNEI. The CDR3 loop reads CASRRTGDNSPLHF. DNA of the CDR3: TGTGCCAGCAGACGGACAGGGGACAATTCACCCCTCCACTTT. Looking up the rest from reference TRBV2 and TRBJ1-6 gives the full variable domain: EPEVTQTPSHQVTQMGQEVILRCVPISNHLYFYWYRQILGQKVEFLVSFYNNEISEKSEIFDDQFSVERPDGSNFTLKIRSTKLEDSAMYFCASRRTGDNSPLHFGNGTRLTVT.

This chain connects TRBV7-9 to TRBJ1-5, with 8 bases aligning to TRBD1. The germline gives CDR1 SEHNR, CDR2 FQNEAQ (reference sequence). The CDR3 loop spans 15 amino acids. V was pared by 2 bases and J by 7 bases, with 7 bases of the junction left unmatched. Written as DNA, the CDR3 is TGTGCCAGCAGCTTATCAGGGGGCGCGGGGCAGCCCCAGCATTTT. It is translated as CASSLSGGAGQPQHF.